One sample yielded the 27 T cell receptor beta chains listed below, sequenced in a study of relationships among human T cell subsets. TCR alpha and beta CDR3s were amplified from mRNA by semiquantitative ARM-PCR. Tagged nested gene-specific primers were used first, then communal superprimers amplified exponentially. TCRdb recomputed calls from the multiplex PCR reads with MiXCR, one row per CDR3 protein. The table has 10,000 to 15,000 distinct CDR3 sequences, approximately 67% seen once. After CD25, CD56 and CD294 bead selections, the flow-through was collected as Th1 cells. Material: CD4+ Th1 cells sorted from blood. These TCRs come from a man aged 35-49 years in good health.

This chain uses TRBV15 with TRBJ2-1; D gene uncertain. This CDR3 contains 12 residues. Between the trimmed V and J ends, which lost 5 bases and 7 bases, there was a span of 9 bases. Germline-derived CDR1 and CDR2 are LNHNV and YYDKDF (reference sequence). For the CDR3, the DNA is TGTGCCACCAGCCTGGGCGGAAATGAGCAGTTCTTC. It codes for CATSLGGNEQFF. Filled out from reference TRBV15 and TRBJ2-1, the complete variable domain reads DAMVIQNPRYQVTQFGKPVTLSCSQTLNHNVMYWYQQKSSQAPKLLFHYYDKDFNNEADTPDNFQSRRPNTSFCFLDIRSPGLGDTAMYLCATSLGGNEQFFGPGTRLTVL.

V gene TRBV5-1 combines with J gene TRBJ2-3; TRBD1 matches 7 bases. The J segment lost 10 bases and the V segment lost 3 bases, leaving 8 bases of the junction unmatched. CDR3 length: 13 amino acids. Germline assignment: CDR1 SGHRS and CDR2 YFSETQ. The CDR3 here is CASSSLTQGAQYF. The CDR3 DNA reads TGCGCCAGCAGCTCACTAACTCAGGGGGCGCAGTATTTT.

The sample holds one count of this clonotype. The chain uses TRBV7-9 and TRBJ2-5; D is uncertain. This CDR3 region has 13 residues. CDR1 and CDR2 (germline): SEHNR, FQNEAQ (reference sequence). Trimming pared 5 bases from V and 2 bases from J, leaving 9 bases between. The CDR3 protein is CASSPAGQETQYF. DNA of the CDR3: TGTGCCAGCAGCCCGGCAGGTCAAGAGACCCAGTACTTC.

V usage is TRBV12-3 or TRBV12-4 and J usage is TRBJ2-7; TRBD1 matches 8 bases. The CDR3 runs 14 residues. V lost 6 bases and J lost 2; bases outside the gene matches: 6. As DNA, the CDR3 is TGTGCCAGCAGCTCAGGACAGGGTCCCTACGAGCAGTACTTC. Its translation: CASSSGQGPYEQYF.

CDR3 residues: CASSLEDKAYGYTF. CDR3 coding DNA: TGTGCCAGCAGCTTAGAAGACAAGGCTTATGGCTACACCTTC. The V gene is TRBV7-9, the J gene TRBJ1-2; D call uncertain. CDR1 and CDR2 from the germline V gene are SEHNR and FQNEAQ (reference sequence). CDR3 length: 14 amino acids. The ends were cut back, 1 base at V and 5 bases at J, with 11 bases in the middle.

The chain is built from TRBV11-2 and TRBJ2-7, with 7 bases aligning to TRBD2. Germline CDR1 is SGHAT and CDR2 is FQNNGV. The CDR3 is made up of 15 amino acids. The V segment lost 2 bases and the J segment 6 bases; nucleotides outside the gene matches: 10. CDR3 DNA sequence: TGTGCCAGCAGCTTATCGGGACTACTTTCAAGCGAGCAGTACTTC. Translating gives CASSLSGLLSSEQYF.

The rearrangement links TRBV10-3 to TRBJ1-1; 7 bases agree with TRBD1. V shed 2 bases, J shed 1 base, and the junction held 4 bases outside the gene matches. Per germline, CDR1 ENHRY and CDR2 SYGVKD. CDR3 length: 15 residues. CDR3 sequence reads: CAISEPGQSNTEAFF. The CDR3 nucleotides are TGTGCCATCAGTGAGCCGGGACAGTCGAACACTGAAGCTTTCTTT.

Regarding this clonotype: An end of the junction does not agree with germline; a read error may underlie this. This chain uses TRBV4-2 with TRBJ2-3; unclear D gene. This CDR3 comprises 13 residues. CDR1 is LGHNA, CDR2 YNFKEQ, per germline. CDR3 loop: CASNQVGPDTQYF. CDR3 DNA: TGTGCCAGCAACCAAGTAGGGCCAGATACGCAGTATTTT.

The genes are TRBV6-5 and TRBJ2-1; 11 nucleotides line up with TRBD2. CDR1 is MNHEY, CDR2 SVGAGI, per germline. This CDR3 contains 16 residues. The V segment lost 6 bases and the J segment 8 bases; nucleotides outside the gene matches: 12. The CDR3 coding sequence is TGTGCCAGCAGCCGTCTTCTAGCGGGAGGTTTCTATGAGCAGTTCTTC. It encodes CASSRLLAGGFYEQFF.

This rearrangement joins TRBV7-6 to TRBJ2-7; D uncertain. V was cut by 11 bases and J by 2 bases, with 13 bases left in between. The CDR3 runs 12 residues. Germline V gene data show CDR1 as SGHVS and CDR2 as FNYEAQ. The CDR3 DNA is TGTGCCGGGCTTGAGCCCGCCTACGAGCAGTACTTC. As protein: CAGLEPAYEQYF.

This clonotype appeared a single time. The chain links TRBV7-2 to TRBJ1-1; no firm D call. CDR3 length equals 16 residues. In germline, CDR1 is SGHTA, CDR2 FQGNSA. Deletions cut 1 base from V and 4 bases from J, with 16 bases between. The CDR3 here is CASSLGVRQLATEAFF. The CDR3 DNA reads as TGTGCCAGCAGCTTAGGTGTCAGGCAACTCGCCACTGAAGCTTTCTTT.

In this sample, this clonotype turned up a few times. J is TRBJ2-1 and V is TRBV20-1, with 14 bases identical to TRBD2. Unmatched junction bases numbered 7, after V lost 6 bases and J lost 6 bases. Germline V lookup: CDR1 DFQATT, CDR2 SNEGSKA (reference sequence). The CDR3 has 15 amino acids. The CDR3 nucleotides are TGCAGTGCCCTGACCGGGACTAGCGGGAGCAATGAGCAGTTCTTC. Residues: CSALTGTSGSNEQFF.

This clonotype was seen only a few times. The V call is TRBV2, the J call TRBJ2-5; tentatively, D is TRBD1 (5 bases). The CDR3 covers 14 residues. Germline CDR1 SNHLY, CDR2 FYNNEI. Trimming stripped 3 bases from V and 5 bases from J, with 13 bases between. In nucleotides, the CDR3 is TGTGCCAGCAGTGAGCGGCAGGGTGGGGAGACCCAGTACTTC. It codes for CASSERQGGETQYF. Looking up the rest from reference TRBV2 and TRBJ2-5 gives the full variable domain: EPEVTQTPSHQVTQMGQEVILRCVPISNHLYFYWYRQILGQKVEFLVSFYNNEISEKSEIFDDQFSVERPDGSNFTLKIRSTKLEDSAMYFCASSERQGGETQYFGPGTRLLVL.

This clonotype appeared a few times. The rearrangement uses TRBV28 and TRBJ2-5; 7 bases map to TRBD1. The germline CDR1 and CDR2 sequences are MDHEN and SYDVKM. V dropped 1 base and J dropped 2; count of bases not matched to a gene: 1. The CDR3 extends over 14 amino acids. CDR3 DNA: TGTGCCAGCAGTTTATTACAGGGGCAAGAGACCCAGTACTTC. Translating it yields CASSLLQGQETQYF.

The CDR3 loop reads CASSPRTGAGPQHF. The CDR3 DNA is TGTGCCAGCAGCCCGCGGACAGGGGCAGGGCCCCAGCATTTT. The gene calls are TRBV16 and TRBJ1-5; 9 nucleotides line up with TRBD1. Germline V lookup: CDR1 KGHSY, CDR2 FQNENV. Trimming cost V 4 bases and J 9 bases; bases outside gene matches: 7. This CDR3 has 14 amino acids.

The chain carries TRBV24-1 and TRBJ2-3; the D gene is possibly TRBD1 (6 bases). Trimming removed 4 bases from V and 1 base from J, with 8 bases in between. This CDR3 is built from 14 residues. Germline CDR1 reads KGHDR; CDR2 reads SFDVKD. The CDR3 reads CATSEDRGTDTQYF. The CDR3 DNA reads TGTGCCACCAGTGAGGACAGAGGCACAGATACGCAGTATTTT.

A note on this clonotype: Given the absence of the conserved phenylalanine or tryptophan at the CDR3 end, a read error is likely. Because the CDR3's place on the DNA is in doubt, the DNA is left out and the CDR3 is given as listed by TCRdb. This rearrangement joins TRBV30 to TRBJ1-2. Per germline, CDR1 GTSNPN and CDR2 SVGIG (reference sequence). The CDR3 adds up to 10 amino acids, both ends counted. The CDR3 loop reads CAWRHDSVSL.

The genes are TRBV20-1 and TRBJ2-1; 12 positions agree with TRBD2. Germline V CDR1 and CDR2: DFQATT, SNEGSKA (reference sequence). The CDR3 is 18 residues long. Trimming took 1 base from V and 4 from J; bases not matched to a gene: 11. This CDR3 is CSARVRLAGGPGYNEQFF. CDR3 coding DNA: TGCAGTGCTAGAGTTCGGCTAGCGGGAGGGCCTGGGTACAATGAGCAGTTCTTC.

V and J are TRBV28 and TRBJ2-7; a possible D gene is TRBD2 (6 bases). CDR3 length equals 14 residues. V lost 6 bases and J 3 bases, leaving 15 bases between the germline ends. From germline, CDR1 is MDHEN and CDR2 SYDVKM. The CDR3 protein is CASSPLSGVYEQYF. Written as DNA, the CDR3 is TGTGCCAGCAGCCCGCTATCGGGAGTCTACGAGCAGTACTTC.

This rearrangement joins TRBV27 to TRBJ2-1; perhaps TRBD2 as D (5 bases). V shed 3 bases and J shed 7 bases, with 16 bases lying between them. CDR3 length equals 15 residues. Germline CDR1 reads MNHEY; CDR2 reads SMNVEV (reference sequence). This CDR3 is CASSFRENLGNEQFF. CDR3 DNA: TGTGCCAGCAGTTTTAGGGAGAACTTGGGGAATGAGCAGTTCTTC.

V and J are TRBV19 and TRBJ2-7; 7 bases map to TRBD1. This CDR3 is built from 13 residues. Germline CDR1 LNHDA, CDR2 SQIVND (reference sequence). V was clipped by 4 bases and J by 2 bases; unmatched bases: 2. The CDR3 here is CASSRTGTYEQYF. CDR3 nucleotide sequence: TGTGCCAGTAGTAGGACAGGTACCTACGAGCAGTACTTC.

This chain uses TRBV12-5 with TRBJ2-1; D might be TRBD2 (5 bases). The CDR3 extends over 13 amino acids. V lost 5 bases to trimming and J lost 8 bases, with 13 bases between them. Germline V gene lookup returns CDR1 LGHNT and CDR2 FRNRAP. CDR3: CASGPQAGDEQFF. In DNA form, the CDR3 reads TGTGCTAGTGGTCCCCAGGCCGGGGATGAGCAGTTCTTC. The whole variable domain, remainder taken from reference TRBV12-5 and TRBJ2-1, is DARVTQTPRHKVTEMGQEVTMRCQPILGHNTVFWYRQTMMQGLELLAYFRNRAPLDDSGMPKDRFSAEMPDATLATLKIQPSEPRDSAVYFCASGPQAGDEQFFGPGTRLTVL.

This clonotype appeared a single time. Without the conserved terminal phenylalanine or tryptophan, this CDR3 likely stems from a read error. The chain is built from TRBV4-2 and TRBJ2-1, with TRBD2 identical over 12 bases. The CDR3 extends over 18 amino acids. Looked up from germline, CDR1 is LGHNA and CDR2 is YNFKEQ. The V segment lost 0 bases and the J segment 6 bases; nucleotides outside the gene matches: 9. CDR3 protein: CASSQEASLAGGRNEQFS. The CDR3 region has the DNA TGTGCCAGCAGCCAAGAGGCCTCGCTAGCGGGAGGGCGCAATGAGCAGTTCTCC.

The chain links TRBV11-2 to TRBJ2-3; D is unresolved. CDR3 length equals 15 residues. V was clipped by 1 base and J by 9 bases, with 17 bases between them. Germline V gene lookup returns CDR1 SGHAT and CDR2 FQNNGV. DNA for the CDR3: TGTGCCAGCAGCTTAGTGTACTCTCTCGGGCGCACGCAGTATTTT. Encoded protein: CASSLVYSLGRTQYF. Drawing the rest from reference TRBV11-2 and TRBJ2-3, the complete variable domain is EAGVAQSPRYKIIEKRQSVAFWCNPISGHATLYWYQQILGQGPKLLIQFQNNGVVDDSQLPKDRFSAERLKGVDSTLKIQPAKLEDSAVYLCASSLVYSLGRTQYFGPGTRLTVL.

The V call is TRBV27, the J call TRBJ2-1; possibly TRBD1 for D (5 bases). Germline-derived CDR1 and CDR2 are MNHEY and SMNVEV (reference sequence). This CDR3 has 18 residues. The V and J ends lost 0 bases and 1 base respectively, with 16 bases between them. CDR3 sequence: CASSLSVGPLFSYNEQFF. The CDR3 region has the DNA TGTGCCAGCAGTTTATCCGTGGGGCCTCTATTTTCCTACAATGAGCAGTTCTTC.

DNA of the CDR3: TGCGCCAGCAGCCAATCCCGTACGTTGCGGGGGGACTCCTACAATGAGCAGTTCTTC. Encoded protein: CASSQSRTLRGDSYNEQFF. This sequence joins TRBV4-1 and TRBJ2-1; 8 nucleotides agree with TRBD2. Germline assignment: CDR1 MGHRA and CDR2 YSYEKL. The CDR3 consists of 19 residues. Trimming cost V 2 bases and J 0 bases; bases outside gene matches: 12.

The chain joins TRBV10-3 to TRBJ2-5; D not certain. Germline V CDR1 and CDR2: ENHRY, SYGVKD. The CDR3 length is 11 residues. V gave up 6 bases and J gave up 4 bases, with 6 bases separating them. CDR3 sequence reads: CAIRGGETQYF. Written as DNA, the CDR3 is TGTGCCATCAGAGGCGGAGAGACCCAGTACTTC.